A single sample gave rise to the 21 T cell receptor beta chains below, sequenced in a study of identical twins. MiXCR, applied by TCRdb to the 5' RACE reads, yields one record per CDR3 protein. The top ten clones hold approximately 1% of a sample with 450,000 to 500,000 distinct CDR3 sequences, around an eighth of them seen once. These data were also reused for a study on yellow fever vaccine responses in identical twins.

Sequencing was performed on CD4+ T cells sorted from blood. The receptors come from a young woman in good health.

J is TRBJ2-5 and V is TRBV5-6; D gene ambiguous. V lost 2 bases and J lost 5, with 13 bases in between. The CDR3 is 14 amino acids. Germline CDR1 reads SGHDT; CDR2 reads YYEEEE. The CDR3 DNA reads TGTGCCAGCAGCTTTGGGGTCGGTCGGGAGACCCAGTACTTC. It specifies CASSFGVGRETQYF.

Concerning this clonotype: One junction end does not reproduce the germline sequence, and a read error may be involved. V is TRBV7-2 and J is TRBJ2-1; TRBD1 aligns across 10 bases. In germline, CDR1 is SGHTA, CDR2 FQGNSA. The CDR3 loop spans 12 amino acids. The CDR3 bases are TGTGCCAGCAGCTTAGCTGGGACAGGGGAGCTCTTC. This gives the protein CASSLAGTGELF.

A few counts support this clonotype. The chain has TRBV28 and TRBJ2-1; TRBD2 aligns across 8 bases. Unmatched junction bases numbered 10, after V lost 10 bases and J lost 8 bases. The CDR3 spans 13 residues. In germline, CDR1 is MDHEN, CDR2 SYDVKM. CDR3 sequence reads: CATREHGGDEQFF. CDR3 DNA sequence: TGTGCCACCCGAGAACACGGGGGGGATGAGCAGTTCTTC.

This clonotype has just a few counts. The chain recombines TRBV20-1 with TRBJ1-1; no firm D call. Trimming took 5 bases from V and 1 from J, leaving 5 bases between them. The germline CDR1 and CDR2 sequences are DFQATT and SNEGSKA (reference sequence). The CDR3 has 11 amino acids. CDR3 nucleotide sequence: TGCAGTGCTCTGAGGAACACTGAAGCTTTCTTT. Translated, it gives CSALRNTEAFF.

This clonotype was picked up a small number of times. This rearrangement joins TRBV7-2 to TRBJ2-1; no firm D call. Between the trimmed V and J ends, which lost 4 bases and 6 bases, there was a span of 10 bases. The CDR3 loop spans 13 amino acids. Germline V gene lookup returns CDR1 SGHTA and CDR2 FQGNSA. The DNA of the CDR3 is TGTGCCAGCAGCTCCGGACCAATCAATGAGCAGTTCTTC. This sequence encodes CASSSGPINEQFF.

This clonotype was recorded a few times. The chain is built from TRBV7-2 and TRBJ1-2; possible D gene TRBD1, 5 bases. V lost 4 bases and J 4 bases, leaving 16 bases between the germline ends. CDR3 length: 15 amino acids. Looked up from germline, CDR1 is SGHTA and CDR2 is FQGNSA. This CDR3 is CASSYRQKTGYGYTF. CDR3 DNA: TGTGCCAGCAGCTACCGACAGAAAACGGGCTATGGCTACACCTTC.

The chain joins TRBV28 to TRBJ2-1; 11 nucleotides align to TRBD2. Germline V lookup: CDR1 MDHEN, CDR2 SYDVKM. Trimming took 5 bases from V and 6 from J; bases not matched to a gene: 6. The CDR3 is made up of 15 amino acids. CDR3 loop: CASSVAGGPLNEQFF. The CDR3, as DNA: TGTGCCAGCAGTGTAGCGGGAGGGCCTCTCAATGAGCAGTTCTTC.

This clonotype was found a few times. The V and J genes are TRBV2 and TRBJ2-3; D perhaps matches TRBD2 (6 bases). Germline V gene lookup returns CDR1 SNHLY and CDR2 FYNNEI. The CDR3 is 15 amino acids. V lost 5 bases and J lost 0, with 12 bases in between. The CDR3 reads CASSPRGTSTDTQYF. The CDR3 bases are TGTGCCAGCAGTCCTCGGGGGACTAGCACAGATACGCAGTATTTT.

This sequence joins TRBV12-3 or TRBV12-4 and TRBJ2-1; TRBD2 agrees at 8 bases. With 6 bases clipped from V and 4 bases from J, the junction kept 11 bases outside the gene matches. CDR3 length: 16 amino acids. CDR3 residues: CASRREEGPLYNEQFF. In nucleotides, the CDR3 is TGTGCCAGCAGGCGGGAGGAGGGCCCTCTTTACAATGAGCAGTTCTTC.

This rearrangement joins TRBV3-1 to TRBJ2-3; D perhaps matches TRBD2 (6 bases). The CDR3 extends over 14 amino acids. Trimming removed 2 bases at V and 6 bases at J, with 12 bases between. CDR1 LGHDT and CDR2 YNNKEL come from the germline V gene (reference sequence). The CDR3, as DNA: TGTGCCAGCAGCCAAAGGGCGGGATCGGATACGCAGTATTTT. This translates into CASSQRAGSDTQYF.

This sequence joins TRBV29-1 and TRBJ2-3; no reliable D call. The V and J ends lost 4 bases and 0 bases respectively, with 8 bases between them. In germline, CDR1 is SQVTM, CDR2 ANQGSEA. This CDR3 contains 13 residues. CDR3 in amino acids: CSVVRGSTDTQYF. CDR3 nucleotide sequence: TGCAGCGTTGTCCGAGGCAGCACAGATACGCAGTATTTT.

This clonotype was detected once. CDR3 protein: CASSEPGVISYEQYF. In nucleotides, the CDR3 is TGTGCCAGCAGTGAGCCAGGGGTGATCTCCTACGAGCAGTACTTC. The V and J genes are TRBV25-1 and TRBJ2-7, with D possibly TRBD1 on 6 matching bases. Germline values: CDR1 MGHDK, CDR2 SYGVNS. This CDR3 region has 15 residues. The V end was cut by 3 bases, the J end by 0 bases, with 12 bases between.

This clonotype turned up a few times. V usage is TRBV29-1 and J usage is TRBJ2-1; 7 bases fit TRBD2. Germline V CDR1 and CDR2: SQVTM, ANQGSEA. V shed 7 bases and J 5 bases; nucleotides not matched to a gene: 26. This CDR3 is 19 amino acids long. The CDR3 DNA is TGCAGCGCCGGGGGATTTGGGTTTTGGGGGAGGGCCAAGGACAATGAGCAGTTCTTC. This sequence encodes CSAGGFGFWGRAKDNEQFF.

This sequence joins TRBV12-3 or TRBV12-4 and TRBJ2-5; weak D call: TRBD1 (5 bases). V gave up 5 bases and J gave up 2 bases, with 9 bases separating them. This CDR3 region has 13 residues. The CDR3 DNA follows: TGTGCCAGCAGTCCGGACAAACAAGAGACCCAGTACTTC. Translating it yields CASSPDKQETQYF.

The V gene is TRBV29-1, the J gene TRBJ2-1; TRBD1 is a possible D gene (6 bases). V was clipped by 7 bases and J by 12 bases, with 13 bases between them. There are 10 residues in the CDR3. Germline V gene lookup returns CDR1 SQVTM and CDR2 ANQGSEA. This CDR3 is CSALTGWQFF. In nucleotides, the CDR3 is TGCAGCGCACTGACAGGCTGGCAGTTCTTC.

This clonotype appeared a few times. CDR3 sequence reads: CASSLFTTGPNQPQHF. CDR3 DNA: TGTGCCAGCAGTTTATTTACGACAGGGCCTAATCAGCCCCAGCATTTT. The chain recombines TRBV28 with TRBJ1-5; 7 bases agree with TRBD1. The V and J ends lost 1 base and 4 bases, in that order; junction bases with no gene match: 7. Germline CDR1 reads MDHEN; CDR2 reads SYDVKM. This CDR3 is built from 16 residues.

V is TRBV6-5 and J is TRBJ2-1; D not resolved. The CDR3 length is 11 residues. V lost 8 bases to trimming and J lost 8 bases, with 10 bases between them. Germline V CDR1 and CDR2: MNHEY, SVGAGI. The CDR3 DNA reads as TGTGCCAGCGGCCGTGGAGATGAGCAGTTCTTC. This translates into CASGRGDEQFF.

The CDR3 nucleotides read TGTGCCAGCAGCAACTTACTAGCGTGGGAGCAGTTCTTC. Its protein product is CASSNLLAWEQFF. The chain couples TRBV2 to TRBJ2-1; 7 bases align to TRBD2. V lost 6 bases, J lost 10 bases, and 9 bases stayed unmatched. Germline values: CDR1 SNHLY, CDR2 FYNNEI. The CDR3 is made up of 13 amino acids.

This clonotype was seen many times. CDR3 in DNA: TGTGCCAGCAGCTTGTCCCCAGGAGACATTCAGTACTTC. It codes for CASSLSPGDIQYF. This rearrangement joins TRBV5-5 to TRBJ2-4; D not certain. V dropped 1 base and J dropped 8 bases, with 10 bases sitting between them. Germline assignment: CDR1 SGHKS and CDR2 YYEKEE (reference sequence). The CDR3 is 13 residues long. Full variable domain (rest looked up from reference TRBV5-5 and TRBJ2-4): DAGVTQSPTHLIKTRGQQVTLRCSPISGHKSVSWYQQVLGQGPQFIFQYYEKEERGRGNFPDRFSARQFPNYSSELNVNALLLGDSALYLCASSLSPGDIQYFGAGTRLSVL.

This clonotype was observed at least ten times. The rearrangement joins TRBV19 to TRBJ2-5, with 9 bases that match TRBD1. J was trimmed by 5 bases and V by 4 bases; bases with no gene match: 8. The CDR3 is made up of 15 amino acids. CDR1 is LNHDA, CDR2 SQIVND, per germline (reference sequence). The CDR3 region has the DNA TGTGCCAGTAGTACCTCCGGGACAGGGCGTGAGACCCAGTACTTC. This encodes CASSTSGTGRETQYF.

This sequence joins TRBV15 and TRBJ2-1, with TRBD2 matching 15 bases. Germline V gene lookup returns CDR1 LNHNV and CDR2 YYDKDF (reference sequence). J was trimmed by 8 bases and V by 5 bases; bases with no gene match: 10. This CDR3 region has 17 residues. The DNA of the CDR3 is TGTGCCACCAGCCCCCGGAGGACTAGCGGGGGGGTGGATGAGCAGTTCTTC. Its protein is CATSPRRTSGGVDEQFF.